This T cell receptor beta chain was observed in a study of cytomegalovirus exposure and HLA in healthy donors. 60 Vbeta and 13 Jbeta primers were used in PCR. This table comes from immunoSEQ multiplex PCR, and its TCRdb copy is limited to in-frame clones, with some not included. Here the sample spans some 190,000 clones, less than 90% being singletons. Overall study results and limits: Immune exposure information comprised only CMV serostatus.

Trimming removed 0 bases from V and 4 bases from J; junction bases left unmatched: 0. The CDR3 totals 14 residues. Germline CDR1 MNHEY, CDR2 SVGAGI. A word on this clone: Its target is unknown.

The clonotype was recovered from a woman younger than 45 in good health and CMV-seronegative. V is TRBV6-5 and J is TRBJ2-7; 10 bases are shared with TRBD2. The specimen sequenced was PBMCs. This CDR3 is CASSYSSGRYEQYF. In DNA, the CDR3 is TGTGCCAGCAGTTACTCTAGCGGGAGGTACGAGCAGTACTTC.